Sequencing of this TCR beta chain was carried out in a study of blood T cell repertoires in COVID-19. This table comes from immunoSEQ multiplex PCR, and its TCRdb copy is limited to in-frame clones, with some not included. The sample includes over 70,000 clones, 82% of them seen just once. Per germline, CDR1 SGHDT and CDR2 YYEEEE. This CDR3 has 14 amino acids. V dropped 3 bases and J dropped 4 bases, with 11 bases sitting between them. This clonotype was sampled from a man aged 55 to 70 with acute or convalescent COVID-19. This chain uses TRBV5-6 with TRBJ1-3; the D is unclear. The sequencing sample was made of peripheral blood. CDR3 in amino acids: CASSSSREGNTIYF. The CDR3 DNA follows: TGTGCCAGCAGCTCCTCAAGAGAGGGAAACACCATATATTTT.